These 2 T cell receptor beta chains share one sample of origin, sequenced in a study of monozygotic twins with inflammatory bowel disease. TCRdb reanalyzed the 5' RACE reads, giving one entry per CDR3 protein sequence and no DNA. The sample features fewer than 450,000 distinct CDR3 sequences, with around 2.6% in its top ten. The sequenced sample consisted of blood. These receptors came from a human donor with ulcerative colitis or Crohn's disease, or a healthy co-twin of an affected twin (not recorded which).

The gene calls are TRBV27 and TRBJ1-2. The CDR3 covers 15 residues. The V gene's germline CDR1 is MNHEY and CDR2 SMNVEV (reference sequence). CDR3: CASSVRDSPVNGYTF.

This chain connects TRBV29-1 to TRBJ2-3; no DNA is available, so the TRBD1 call from TCRdb remains unchecked. The germline gives CDR1 SQVTM, CDR2 ANQGSEA. CDR3 length equals 13 residues. The CDR3 loop reads CSVTGLGTDTQYF.